The present T cell receptor beta chain was sequenced within a study of T cells after yellow fever vaccination. Study-wide background: Preparation of the low-cell-number fractions used SMART-Seq v4 Ultra Low Input.

Germline CDR1 is MNHEY and CDR2 is SVGEGT. The V end lost 4 bases, the J end lost 4 bases, and 16 bases lay between the germline ends. The CDR3 consists of 15 residues. The study made its TCR cDNA through 5'RACE template switching. That step introduced a universal primer site along with UMIs. TCRdb itself ran the 5' RACE reads through MiXCR, one entry per CDR3 protein. The sample records some 400,000 distinct CDR3 sequences, approximately 18% being singletons. This clonotype showed up just a few times. The antigen is unknown. Findings and caveats of the study: The bulk population could contribute abundant contaminating clonotypes to FACS-sorted repertoires. The secondary T-cell response peaked on day 5, not day 15, but was weaker.

The genes are TRBV6-2 or TRBV6-3 and TRBJ1-1; TRBD1 might be the D (6 bases). The sequence was obtained from a man aged 18 to 30 who received the YFV17D yellow fever vaccine. Sequenced here: PBMCs, sampled before the yellow fever booster vaccination. In DNA, the CDR3 is TGTGCCAGCAGTTTCCAACGCAGGGGAGGCACTGAAGCTTTCTTT. Translated: CASSFQRRGGTEAFF.